The clone carrying this TCR beta chain has just a few counts. Its matching antigen is unknown. These data originate in a study of CD8 T cells in ankylosing spondylitis. J gave up 4 bases and V 5 bases, and 6 bases lay outside the gene matches. In germline, CDR1 is SGHVS, CDR2 FNYEAQ. The CDR3 runs 14 residues. Making the TCR beta libraries involved quantitative 5'-RACE with molecular barcodes. MiXCR was run by TCRdb on the 5' RACE reads, yielding one entry per CDR3 protein. The sample yields roughly 700,000 distinct CDR3 sequences, over 15% seen once. Findings of the study overall: Seemingly distinctive of ankylosing spondylitis blood was a TCR beta motif formed by eight highly homologous variants. Disease-linked clones, CD8+, were relatively rare in peripheral blood. The study looked at matched synovial fluid samples from ankylosing spondylitis patients. Disease-linked clones were reported to be significantly enriched there. Reports of some motif variants in reactive arthritis synovial fluid and blood predate this one.

The chain employs TRBV7-6 and TRBJ2-7, with TRBD2 matching 9 bases. This TCR was recovered from a male donor with ankylosing spondylitis. Sequenced: blood, either unsorted or a sorted T cell fraction (not recorded which). CDR3 in DNA: TGTGCCAGCAGCCTCACTAGCGGGTTTTACGAGCAGTACTTC. The encoded protein is CASSLTSGFYEQYF.